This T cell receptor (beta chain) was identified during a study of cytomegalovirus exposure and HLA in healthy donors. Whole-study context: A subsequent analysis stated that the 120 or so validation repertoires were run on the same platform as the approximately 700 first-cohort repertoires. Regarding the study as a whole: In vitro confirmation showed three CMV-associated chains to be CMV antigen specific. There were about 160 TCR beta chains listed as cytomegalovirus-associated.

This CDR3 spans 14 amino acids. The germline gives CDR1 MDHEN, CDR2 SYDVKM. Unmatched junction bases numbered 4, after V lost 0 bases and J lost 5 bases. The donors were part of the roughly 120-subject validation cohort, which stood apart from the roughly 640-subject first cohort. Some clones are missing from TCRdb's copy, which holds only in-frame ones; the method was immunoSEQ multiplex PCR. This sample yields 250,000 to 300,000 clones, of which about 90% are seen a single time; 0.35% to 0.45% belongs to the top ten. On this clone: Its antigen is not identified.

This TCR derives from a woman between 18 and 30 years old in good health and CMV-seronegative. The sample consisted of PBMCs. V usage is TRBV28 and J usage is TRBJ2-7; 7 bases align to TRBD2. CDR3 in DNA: TGTGCCAGCAGTTTATGGGGGGGGTCCCACGAGCAGTACTTC. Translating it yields CASSLWGGSHEQYF.